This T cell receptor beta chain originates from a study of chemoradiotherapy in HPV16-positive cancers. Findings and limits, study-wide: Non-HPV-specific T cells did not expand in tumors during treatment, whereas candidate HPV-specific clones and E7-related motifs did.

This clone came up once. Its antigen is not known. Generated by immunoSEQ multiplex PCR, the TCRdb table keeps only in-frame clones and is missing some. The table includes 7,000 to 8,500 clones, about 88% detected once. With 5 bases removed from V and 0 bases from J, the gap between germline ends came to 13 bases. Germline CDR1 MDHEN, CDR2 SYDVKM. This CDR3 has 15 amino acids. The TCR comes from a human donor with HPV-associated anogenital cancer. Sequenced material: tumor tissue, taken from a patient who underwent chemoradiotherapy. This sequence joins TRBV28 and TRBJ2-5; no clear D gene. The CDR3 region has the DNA TGTGCCAGCAGTACCGTAACAGTGTACCAAGAGACCCAGTACTTC. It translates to CASSTVTVYQETQYF.